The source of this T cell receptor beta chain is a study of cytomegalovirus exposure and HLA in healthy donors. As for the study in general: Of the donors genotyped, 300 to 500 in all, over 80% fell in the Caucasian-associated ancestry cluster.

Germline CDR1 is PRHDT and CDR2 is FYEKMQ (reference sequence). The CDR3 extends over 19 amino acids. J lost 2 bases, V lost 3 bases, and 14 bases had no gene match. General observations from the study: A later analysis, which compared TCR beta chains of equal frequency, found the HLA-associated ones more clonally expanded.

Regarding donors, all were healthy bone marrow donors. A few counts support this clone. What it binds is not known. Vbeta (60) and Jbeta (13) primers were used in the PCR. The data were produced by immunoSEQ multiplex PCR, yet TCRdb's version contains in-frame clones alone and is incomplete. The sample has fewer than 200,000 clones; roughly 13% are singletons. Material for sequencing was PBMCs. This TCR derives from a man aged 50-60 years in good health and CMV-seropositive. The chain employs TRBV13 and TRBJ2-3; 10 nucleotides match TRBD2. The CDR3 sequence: CASSFGASGGNTDTDTQYF. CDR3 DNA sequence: TGTGCCAGCAGCTTCGGCGCTAGCGGGGGCAATACCGACACAGATACGCAGTATTTT.